Listed here are 16 T cell receptor beta chains from one sample, sequenced in a study of cytomegalovirus exposure and HLA in healthy donors. PCR used 60 Vbeta primers and 13 Jbeta primers. Some clones are missing from TCRdb's copy, which holds only in-frame ones; the method was immunoSEQ multiplex PCR. This sample yields over 150,000 clones, of which 70% to 85% are seen a single time; around 5% belongs to the top ten. Sample: PBMCs. The receptors here all came from a man aged 18-30 years in good health and CMV-seronegative.

The V call is TRBV4-1, the J call TRBJ1-2, with 7 bases that match TRBD1. The CDR3 spans 14 residues. Per the germline V gene, CDR1 is MGHRA and CDR2 is YSYEKL. V shed 6 bases and J 6 bases; nucleotides not matched to a gene: 10. The CDR3 loop reads CASRSIGGSDGYTF. The CDR3 DNA reads TGCGCCAGCAGATCCATAGGGGGCTCTGATGGCTACACCTTC.

The CDR3 DNA reads as TGCGCCAGCAGCCAAGGAAGAGACTCCCACCGTACGCAGTATTTT. Its protein is CASSQGRDSHRTQYF. This sequence joins TRBV4-3 and TRBJ2-3, with D hard to call. CDR1 and CDR2 from the germline V gene are LGHNA and YSLEER. V was clipped by 1 base and J by 8 bases, with 16 bases between them. The CDR3 sequence is 15 residues long.

In this sample, this clone turned up a few times. The V call is TRBV6-5, the J call TRBJ2-7; the match to TRBD1 covers 8 bases. The CDR3 has 14 residues. From germline, CDR1 is MNHEY and CDR2 SVGAGI. V shed 6 bases and J 3 bases; nucleotides not matched to a gene: 7. CDR3 loop: CASSGTGTHYEQYF. The CDR3 DNA follows: TGTGCCAGCAGCGGGACAGGCACCCACTACGAGCAGTACTTC.

This chain connects TRBV20-1 to TRBJ1-1, with a weak D call TRBD1 (5 bases). The ends were cut back, 2 bases at V and 8 bases at J, with 6 bases in the middle. This CDR3 has 10 amino acids. CDR1 is DFQATT, CDR2 SNEGSKA, per germline (reference sequence). In nucleotides, the CDR3 is TGCAGTGCTAGAAAGGGGGAAGCTTTCTTT. Amino acids: CSARKGEAFF.

V is TRBV7-9 and J is TRBJ2-3; maybe TRBD1 (6 bases). Germline CDR1 and CDR2: SEHNR and FQNEAQ (reference sequence). V lost 5 bases to trimming and J lost 2 bases, with 8 bases between them. The CDR3 covers 13 residues. The DNA of the CDR3 is TGTGCCAGCAGCCCAGGGGTCACAGATACGCAGTATTTT. Its protein is CASSPGVTDTQYF.

The V call is TRBV6-5, the J call TRBJ2-2, with 9 bases matching TRBD2. The CDR3 covers 15 residues. Germline CDR1 reads MNHEY; CDR2 reads SVGAGI. V shed 6 bases, J shed 4 bases, and the junction held 6 bases outside the gene matches. CDR3 sequence (DNA): TGTGCCAGCAGGTTAGCGGGAGTTGGCACCGGGGAGCTGTTTTTT. Residues: CASRLAGVGTGELFF.

The genes are TRBV27 and TRBJ2-1, with 9 positions matching TRBD2. The CDR3 length is 16 residues. Germline CDR1 reads MNHEY; CDR2 reads SMNVEV (reference sequence). V was pared by 3 bases and J by 8 bases, with 11 bases of the junction left unmatched. The CDR3: CASSFRLAAGSDEQFF. The DNA of the CDR3 is TGTGCCAGCAGTTTCCGACTAGCGGCCGGATCGGATGAGCAGTTCTTC.

This clone was picked up a small number of times. The chain is built from TRBV7-6 and TRBJ2-7; 8 nucleotides line up with TRBD2. The CDR3 is 14 residues long. CDR1 and CDR2 (germline): SGHVS, FNYEAQ. Trimming cost V 5 bases and J 2 bases; bases outside gene matches: 5. CDR3 in DNA: TGTGCCAGCAGCCCGAGCGGGGGAACCTACGAGCAGTACTTC. Protein product: CASSPSGGTYEQYF. Drawing the rest from reference TRBV7-6 and TRBJ2-7, the complete variable domain is GAGVSQSPRYKVTKRGQDVALRCDPISGHVSLYWYRQALGQGPEFLTYFNYEAQQDKSGLPNDRFSAERPEGSISTLTIQRTEQRDSAMYRCASSPSGGTYEQYFGPGTRLTVT.

The chain couples TRBV14 to TRBJ2-3, with D hard to call. In germline, CDR1 is SGHDN, CDR2 FVKESK. The CDR3 totals 14 residues. With 1 base removed from V and 4 bases from J, the gap between germline ends came to 9 bases. CDR3 sequence reads: CASSQVYPADTQYF. In DNA, the CDR3 is TGTGCCAGCAGCCAAGTTTATCCCGCAGATACGCAGTATTTT.

This chain's CDR3 is CASSPGEDQPQHF. The DNA of the CDR3 is TGTGCCAGCTCACCAGGAGAGGATCAGCCCCAGCATTTT. This chain links TRBV18 with TRBJ1-5, with D uncertain. Germline V gene sequence: CDR1 KGHSH, CDR2 LQKENI. V dropped 2 bases and J dropped 5 bases, with 7 bases sitting between them. The CDR3 contains 13 residues.

The chain couples TRBV7-9 to TRBJ1-1; 9 bases are shared with TRBD1. V shed 5 bases and J 0 bases; nucleotides not matched to a gene: 7. CDR1 and CDR2 (germline): SEHNR, FQNEAQ (reference sequence). CDR3 length equals 16 residues. Here the CDR3 reads CASSPRDRAMNTEAFF. The CDR3 nucleotides read TGTGCCAGCAGCCCGAGGGACAGGGCCATGAACACTGAAGCTTTCTTT. Drawing the rest from reference TRBV7-9 and TRBJ1-1, the complete variable domain is DTGVSQNPRHKITKRGQNVTFRCDPISEHNRLYWYRQTLGQGPEFLTYFQNEAQLEKSRLLSDRFSAERPKGSFSTLEIQRTEQGDSAMYLCASSPRDRAMNTEAFFGQGTRLTVV.

The chain has TRBV5-1 and TRBJ1-6, with D possibly being TRBD1 (6 bases). Deletions cut 1 base from V and 5 bases from J, with 13 bases between. Germline V gene sequence: CDR1 SGHRS, CDR2 YFSETQ. This CDR3 is built from 16 residues. CDR3 in DNA: TGCGCCAGCAGCTTGCTCGAACAGGGTAATAATTCACCCCTCCACTTT. Its protein is CASSLLEQGNNSPLHF.

This clone was counted once. The genes are TRBV9 and TRBJ2-3; TRBD2 matches at 13 bases. After removal of 4 bases from V and 4 bases from J, the junction contained 9 bases not matched to a gene. This CDR3 region has 17 residues. Germline V gives CDR1 SGDLS, CDR2 YYNGEE. DNA of the CDR3: TGTGCCAGCAGCTTAACACTAGCGGGAGGGCCGCCAGATACGCAGTATTTT. Amino acid sequence: CASSLTLAGGPPDTQYF.

The genes are TRBV28 and TRBJ1-5; TRBD1 agrees at 8 bases. This CDR3 is built from 15 residues. Germline V gene data show CDR1 as MDHEN and CDR2 as SYDVKM. Trimming removed 8 bases from V and 5 bases from J; junction bases left unmatched: 11. The CDR3 is CASHSRGREYQPQHF. CDR3 nucleotide sequence: TGTGCCAGCCACTCCAGGGGGCGCGAGTATCAGCCCCAGCATTTT.

The J gene is TRBJ2-1, the V gene TRBV7-2; 14 positions match TRBD2. The CDR3 has 16 amino acids. J was trimmed by 10 bases and V by 3 bases; bases with no gene match: 8. Germline values: CDR1 SGHTA, CDR2 FQGNSA. CDR3 sequence reads: CASSLGLAGALWEQFF. The CDR3 bases are TGTGCCAGCAGCTTGGGACTAGCGGGGGCCCTGTGGGAGCAGTTCTTC.

The chain employs TRBV15 and TRBJ1-3; D not certain. With 3 bases removed from V and 1 base from J, the gap between germline ends came to 4 bases. This CDR3 has 13 residues. From germline, CDR1 is LNHNV and CDR2 YYDKDF (reference sequence). CDR3 coding DNA: TGTGCCACCAGCAGGGCTTCTGGAAACACCATATATTTT. It codes for CATSRASGNTIYF.